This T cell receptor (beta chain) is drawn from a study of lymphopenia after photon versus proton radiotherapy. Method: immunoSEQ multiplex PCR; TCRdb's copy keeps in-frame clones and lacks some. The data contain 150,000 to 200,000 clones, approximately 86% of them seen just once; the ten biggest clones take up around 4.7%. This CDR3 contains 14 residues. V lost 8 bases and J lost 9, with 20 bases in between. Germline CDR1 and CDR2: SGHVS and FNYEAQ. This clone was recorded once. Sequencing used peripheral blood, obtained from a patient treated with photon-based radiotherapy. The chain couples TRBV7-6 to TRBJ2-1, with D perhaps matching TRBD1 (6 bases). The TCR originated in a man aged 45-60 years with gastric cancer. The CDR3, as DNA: TGTGCCAGCGGGTTTGAGACAGGTACAACTGAGCAGTTCTTC. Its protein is CASGFETGTTEQFF. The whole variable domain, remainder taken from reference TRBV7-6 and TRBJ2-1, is GAGVSQSPRYKVTKRGQDVALRCDPISGHVSLYWYRQALGQGPEFLTYFNYEAQQDKSGLPNDRFSAERPEGSISTLTIQRTEQRDSAMYRCASGFETGTTEQFFGPGTRLTVL.